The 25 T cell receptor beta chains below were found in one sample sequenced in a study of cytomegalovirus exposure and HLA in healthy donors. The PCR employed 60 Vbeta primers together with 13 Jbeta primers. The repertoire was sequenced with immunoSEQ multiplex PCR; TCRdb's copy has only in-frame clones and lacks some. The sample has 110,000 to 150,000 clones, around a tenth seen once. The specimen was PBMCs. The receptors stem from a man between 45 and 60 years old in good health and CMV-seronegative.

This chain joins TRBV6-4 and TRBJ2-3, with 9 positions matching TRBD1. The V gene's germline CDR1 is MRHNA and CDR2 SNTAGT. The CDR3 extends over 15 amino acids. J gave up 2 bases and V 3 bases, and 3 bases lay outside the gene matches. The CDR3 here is CASSEGDRVTDTQYF. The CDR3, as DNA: TGTGCCAGCAGTGAAGGGGACAGGGTCACAGATACGCAGTATTTT.

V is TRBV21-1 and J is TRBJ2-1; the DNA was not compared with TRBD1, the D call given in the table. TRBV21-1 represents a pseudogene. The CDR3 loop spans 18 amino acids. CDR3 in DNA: TGTGCCAGCATCAAGCCGCGGGGACAGGGACCCTTATACAATGAGCAGTTCTTC. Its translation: CASIKPRGQGPLYNEQFF.

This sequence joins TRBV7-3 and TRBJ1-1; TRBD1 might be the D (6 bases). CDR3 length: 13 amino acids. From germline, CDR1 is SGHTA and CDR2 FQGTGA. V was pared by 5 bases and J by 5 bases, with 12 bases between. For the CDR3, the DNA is TGTGCCAGCAGCCCCGGGGGGGCAACTGAAGCTTTCTTT. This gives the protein CASSPGGATEAFF.

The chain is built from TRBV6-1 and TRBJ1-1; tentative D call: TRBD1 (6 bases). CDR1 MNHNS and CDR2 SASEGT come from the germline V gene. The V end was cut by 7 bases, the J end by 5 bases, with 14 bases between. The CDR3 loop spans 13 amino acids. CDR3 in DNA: TGTGCCAGCAAGTTGGACAGAAGGACTGAAGCTTTCTTT. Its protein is CASKLDRRTEAFF.

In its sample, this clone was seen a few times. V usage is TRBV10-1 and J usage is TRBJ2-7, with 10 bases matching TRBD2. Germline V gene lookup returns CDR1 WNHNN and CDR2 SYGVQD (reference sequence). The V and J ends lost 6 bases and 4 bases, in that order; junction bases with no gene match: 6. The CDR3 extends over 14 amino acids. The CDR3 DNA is TGCGCCAGCAGCCAAAGCGGGAGGGTTTACGAGCAGTACTTC. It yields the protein CASSQSGRVYEQYF.

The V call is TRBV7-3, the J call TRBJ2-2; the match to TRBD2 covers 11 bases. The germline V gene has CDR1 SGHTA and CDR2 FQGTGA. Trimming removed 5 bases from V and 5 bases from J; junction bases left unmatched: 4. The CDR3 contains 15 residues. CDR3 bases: TGTGCCAGCAGCATTAGCGGGGGGGCGACCGGGGAGCTGTTTTTT. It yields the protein CASSISGGATGELFF.

The CDR3: CASSTQGAAADTQYF. The DNA of the CDR3 is TGTGCCAGCAGTACACAGGGGGCGGCGGCAGATACGCAGTATTTT. This chain links TRBV27 with TRBJ2-3; the match to TRBD1 covers 9 bases. V was pared by 5 bases and J by 4 bases, with 7 bases of the junction left unmatched. The germline gives CDR1 MNHEY, CDR2 SMNVEV (reference sequence). This CDR3 is 15 amino acids long.

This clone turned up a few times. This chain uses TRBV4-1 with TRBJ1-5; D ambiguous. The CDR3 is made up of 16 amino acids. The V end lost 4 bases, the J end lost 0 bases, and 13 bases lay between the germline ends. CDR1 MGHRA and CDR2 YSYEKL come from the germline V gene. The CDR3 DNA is TGCGCCAGCAGCCCCACAGTGTCCTATAGCAATCAGCCCCAGCATTTT. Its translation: CASSPTVSYSNQPQHF.

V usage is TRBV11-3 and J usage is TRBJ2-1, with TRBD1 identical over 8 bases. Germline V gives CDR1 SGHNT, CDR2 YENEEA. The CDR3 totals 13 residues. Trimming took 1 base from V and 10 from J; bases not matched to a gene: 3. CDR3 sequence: CASSLGGDREQFF. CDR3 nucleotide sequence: TGTGCCAGCAGCTTAGGGGGGGACAGGGAGCAGTTCTTC.

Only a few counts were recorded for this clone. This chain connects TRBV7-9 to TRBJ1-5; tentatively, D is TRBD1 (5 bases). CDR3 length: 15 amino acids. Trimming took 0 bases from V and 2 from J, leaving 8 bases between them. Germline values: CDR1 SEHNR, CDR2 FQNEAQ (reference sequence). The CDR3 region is CASSLAGQGNQPQHF. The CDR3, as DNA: TGTGCCAGCAGCTTAGCAGGACAAGGCAATCAGCCCCAGCATTTT.

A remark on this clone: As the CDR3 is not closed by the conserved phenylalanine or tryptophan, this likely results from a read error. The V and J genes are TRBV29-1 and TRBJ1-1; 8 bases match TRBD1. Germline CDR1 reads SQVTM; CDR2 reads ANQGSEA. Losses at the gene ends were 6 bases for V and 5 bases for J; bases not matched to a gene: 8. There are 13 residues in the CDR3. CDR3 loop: CSVATGGETEAFL. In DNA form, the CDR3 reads TGCAGCGTAGCTACAGGGGGGGAAACTGAAGCTTTCTTG.

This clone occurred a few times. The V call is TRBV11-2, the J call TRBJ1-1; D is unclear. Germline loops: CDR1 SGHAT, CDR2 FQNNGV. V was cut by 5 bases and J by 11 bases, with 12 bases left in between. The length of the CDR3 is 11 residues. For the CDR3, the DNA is TGTGCCAGCAGCATGGGCCAGTTTGCTTTCTTT. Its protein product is CASSMGQFAFF. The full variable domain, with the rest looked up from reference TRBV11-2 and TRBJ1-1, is EAGVAQSPRYKIIEKRQSVAFWCNPISGHATLYWYQQILGQGPKLLIQFQNNGVVDDSQLPKDRFSAERLKGVDSTLKIQPAKLEDSAVYLCASSMGQFAFFGQGTRLTVV.

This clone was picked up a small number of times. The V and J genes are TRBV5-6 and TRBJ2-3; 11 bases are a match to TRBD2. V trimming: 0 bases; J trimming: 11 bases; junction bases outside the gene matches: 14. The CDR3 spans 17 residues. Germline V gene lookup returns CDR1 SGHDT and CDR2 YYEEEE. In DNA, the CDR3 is TGTGCCAGCAGCTTGGGGGGTGGGGGACTAGCGGTTTTTCGGCAGTATTTT. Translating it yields CASSLGGGGLAVFRQYF.

The CDR3, as DNA: TGTGCCAGCAATTCACGGGAACAGGGGCCCTACGAGCAGTACTTC. This gives the protein CASNSREQGPYEQYF. The chain couples TRBV6-5 to TRBJ2-7; 7 bases are shared with TRBD1. CDR3 length equals 15 residues. Germline lookup yields CDR1 MNHEY and CDR2 SVGAGI. The ends lost 7 bases at V and 2 bases at J; junction bases unmatched: 11.

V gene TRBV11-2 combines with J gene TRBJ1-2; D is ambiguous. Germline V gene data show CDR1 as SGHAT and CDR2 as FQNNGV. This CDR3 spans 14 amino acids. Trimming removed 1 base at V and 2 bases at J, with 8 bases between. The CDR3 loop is CASSLAGSNYGYTF. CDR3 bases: TGTGCCAGCAGCTTAGCCGGGTCGAACTATGGCTACACCTTC.

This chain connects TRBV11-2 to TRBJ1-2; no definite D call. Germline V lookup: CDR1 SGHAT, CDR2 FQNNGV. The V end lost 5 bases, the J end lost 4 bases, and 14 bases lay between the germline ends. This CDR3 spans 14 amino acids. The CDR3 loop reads CASSLVGSSYGYTF. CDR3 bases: TGTGCCAGCAGCCTTGTGGGGAGCAGCTATGGCTACACCTTC.

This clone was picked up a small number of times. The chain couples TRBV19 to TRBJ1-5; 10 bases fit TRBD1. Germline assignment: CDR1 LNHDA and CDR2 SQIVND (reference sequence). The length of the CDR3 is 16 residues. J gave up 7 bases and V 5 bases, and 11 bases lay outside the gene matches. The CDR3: CASSSRDRGSTQPQHF. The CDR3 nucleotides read TGTGCCAGTAGTTCCCGGGACAGGGGTTCTACCCAGCCCCAGCATTTT.

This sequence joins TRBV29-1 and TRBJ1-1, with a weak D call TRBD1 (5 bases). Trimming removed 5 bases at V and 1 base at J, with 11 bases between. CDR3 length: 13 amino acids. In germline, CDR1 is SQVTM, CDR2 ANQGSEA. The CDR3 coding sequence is TGCAGCGTTCCCCGCGGACAGAACACTGAAGCTTTCTTT. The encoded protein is CSVPRGQNTEAFF.

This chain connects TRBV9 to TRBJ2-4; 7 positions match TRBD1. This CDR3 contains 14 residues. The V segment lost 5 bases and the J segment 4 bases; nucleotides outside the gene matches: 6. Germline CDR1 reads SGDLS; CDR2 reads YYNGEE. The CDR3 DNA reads TGTGCCAGCAGTGGATTACAGGGGAAAAACATTCAGTACTTC. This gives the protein CASSGLQGKNIQYF.

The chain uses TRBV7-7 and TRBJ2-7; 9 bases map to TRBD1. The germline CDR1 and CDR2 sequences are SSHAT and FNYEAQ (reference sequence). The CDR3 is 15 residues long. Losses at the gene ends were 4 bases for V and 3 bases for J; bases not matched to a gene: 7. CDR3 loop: CASSSLQGASYEQYF. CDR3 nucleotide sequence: TGTGCCAGCAGCTCTTTACAGGGGGCGAGCTACGAGCAGTACTTC.

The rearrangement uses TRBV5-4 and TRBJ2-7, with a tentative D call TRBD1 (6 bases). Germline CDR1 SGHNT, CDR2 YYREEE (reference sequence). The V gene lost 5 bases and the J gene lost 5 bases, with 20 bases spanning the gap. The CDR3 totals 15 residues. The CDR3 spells CASRTRDKSTHEQYF. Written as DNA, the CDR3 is TGTGCCAGCAGAACCCGGGACAAATCAACCCACGAGCAGTACTTC.

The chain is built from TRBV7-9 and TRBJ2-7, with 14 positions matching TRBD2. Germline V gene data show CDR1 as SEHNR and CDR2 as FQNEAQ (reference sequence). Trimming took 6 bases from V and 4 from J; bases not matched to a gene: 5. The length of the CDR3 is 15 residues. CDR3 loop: CASRKGLAGEYEQYF. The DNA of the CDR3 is TGTGCCAGCAGGAAGGGACTAGCGGGAGAATACGAGCAGTACTTC. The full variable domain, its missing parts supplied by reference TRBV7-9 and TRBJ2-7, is DTGVSQNPRHKITKRGQNVTFRCDPISEHNRLYWYRQTLGQGPEFLTYFQNEAQLEKSRLLSDRFSAERPKGSFSTLEIQRTEQGDSAMYLCASRKGLAGEYEQYFGPGTRLTVT.

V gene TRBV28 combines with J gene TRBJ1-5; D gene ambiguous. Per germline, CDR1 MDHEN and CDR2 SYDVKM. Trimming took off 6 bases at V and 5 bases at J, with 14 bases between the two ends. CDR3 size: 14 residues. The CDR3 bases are TGTGCCAGCAGGTCAGGTTTTTCGCATCAGCCCCAGCATTTT. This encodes CASRSGFSHQPQHF.

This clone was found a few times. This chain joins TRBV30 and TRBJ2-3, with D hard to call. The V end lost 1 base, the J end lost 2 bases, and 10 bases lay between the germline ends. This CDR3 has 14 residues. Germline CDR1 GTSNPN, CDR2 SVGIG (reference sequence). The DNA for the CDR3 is TGTGCCTGGAGTGACCTTCAGTTCACAGATACGCAGTATTTT. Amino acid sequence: CAWSDLQFTDTQYF.

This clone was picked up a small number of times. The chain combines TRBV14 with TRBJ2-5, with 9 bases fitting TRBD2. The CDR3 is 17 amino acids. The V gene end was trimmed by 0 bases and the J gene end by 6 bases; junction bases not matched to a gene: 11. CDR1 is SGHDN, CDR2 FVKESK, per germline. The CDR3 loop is CASSQDEASGTKQTQYF. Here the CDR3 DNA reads TGTGCCAGCAGCCAAGATGAGGCTAGCGGGACCAAGCAGACCCAGTACTTC.